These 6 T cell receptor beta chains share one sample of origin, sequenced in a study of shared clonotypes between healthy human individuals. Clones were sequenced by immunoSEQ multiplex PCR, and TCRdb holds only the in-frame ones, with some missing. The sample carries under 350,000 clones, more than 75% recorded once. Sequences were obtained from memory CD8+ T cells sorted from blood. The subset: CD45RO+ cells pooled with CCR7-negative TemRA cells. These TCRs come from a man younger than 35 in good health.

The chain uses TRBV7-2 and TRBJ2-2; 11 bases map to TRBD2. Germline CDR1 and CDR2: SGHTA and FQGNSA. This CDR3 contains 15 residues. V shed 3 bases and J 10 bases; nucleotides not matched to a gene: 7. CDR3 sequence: CASSFSGGATKELFF. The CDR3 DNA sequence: TGTGCCAGCAGCTTTAGCGGGGGGGCGACCAAGGAGCTGTTTTTT.

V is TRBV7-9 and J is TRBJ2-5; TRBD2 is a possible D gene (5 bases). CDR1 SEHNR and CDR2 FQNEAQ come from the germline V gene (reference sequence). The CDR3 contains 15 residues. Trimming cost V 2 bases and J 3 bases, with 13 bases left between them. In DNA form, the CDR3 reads TGTGCCAGCAGCTTATCCCCGCTCGGGAAAGAGACCCAGTACTTC. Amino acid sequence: CASSLSPLGKETQYF.

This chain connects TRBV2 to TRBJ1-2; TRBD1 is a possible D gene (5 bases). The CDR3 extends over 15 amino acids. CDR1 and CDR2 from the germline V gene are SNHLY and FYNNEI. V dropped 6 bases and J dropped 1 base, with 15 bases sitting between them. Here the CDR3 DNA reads TGTGCCAGCAGAGAGGGACCGACGAATAACTATGGCTACACCTTC. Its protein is CASREGPTNNYGYTF.

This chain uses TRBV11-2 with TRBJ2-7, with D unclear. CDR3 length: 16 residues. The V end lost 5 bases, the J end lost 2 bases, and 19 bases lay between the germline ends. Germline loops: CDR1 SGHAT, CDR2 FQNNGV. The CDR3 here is CASSGGRTRPPYEQYF. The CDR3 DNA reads TGTGCCAGCAGCGGCGGTAGGACCCGGCCCCCCTACGAGCAGTACTTC.

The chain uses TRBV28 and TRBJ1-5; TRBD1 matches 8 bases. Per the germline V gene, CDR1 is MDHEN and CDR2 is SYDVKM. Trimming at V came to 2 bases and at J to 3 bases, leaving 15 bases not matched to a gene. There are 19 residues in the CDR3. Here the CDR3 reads CASSLGVDRGRPDNQPQHF. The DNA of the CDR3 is TGTGCCAGCAGTTTAGGTGTCGACAGGGGCAGGCCGGACAATCAGCCCCAGCATTTT.

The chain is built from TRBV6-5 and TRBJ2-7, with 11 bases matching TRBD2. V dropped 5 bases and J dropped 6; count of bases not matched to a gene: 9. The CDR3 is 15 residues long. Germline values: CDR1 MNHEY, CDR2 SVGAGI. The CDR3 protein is CASSLSGGAVSEQYF. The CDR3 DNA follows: TGTGCCAGCAGTCTTAGCGGGGGGGCCGTGTCCGAGCAGTACTTC.